This T cell receptor (beta chain) was recorded in a study of regulatory T cells in long-lasting Graves disease. Overall study results and limits: Only a small sample size was used, which may have cut accuracy.

Time point reported: newly diagnosed GD, antithyroid drugs for less than 3 months. PBMCs provided the RNA from which the TCR library was made. Construction of TCR beta libraries relied on iRepertoire HTBI primers and on Arm-PCR targeting CDR3 regions. TCRdb itself ran the multiplex PCR reads through MiXCR, one entry per CDR3 protein. The repertoire consists of about 440,000 distinct CDR3 sequences, with approximately 16% occurring once and the leading ten covering approximately 22%. The CDR3 has 15 residues. CDR1 is SGHAT, CDR2 FQNNGV, per germline. V lost 1 base, J lost 10 bases, and 8 bases stayed unmatched. This clonotype was seen at least ten times. Antigen: not known. The same data also went into a second study, on T cells in Graves' hyperthyroidism and ophthalmopathy.

Sequenced here: peripheral blood mononuclear cells (PBMCs), sampled at new diagnosis, from a patient treated with antithyroid drugs. This chain links TRBV11-2 with TRBJ2-1, with TRBD1 identical over 9 bases. The origin of this receptor is a woman aged 18-29 years with Graves disease. CDR3 region: CASSLVGQGTGEQFF. CDR3 coding DNA: TGTGCCAGCAGCTTAGTTGGACAGGGGACGGGGGAGCAGTTCTTC.